The 15 T cell receptor beta chains below come from one sample, sequenced in a study of blood T cells in healthy people across ages. Through a sample-barcoded 5' primer and a J-beta primer mix, a second PCR was run for roughly 6 to 11 cycles. In TCRdb, the 5' RACE reads were re-called with MiXCR into one record per CDR3 protein. The data hold 920,000 or so distinct CDR3 sequences, with more than 40% observed a single time. Specimen: blood. Every receptor here comes from an older woman in good health.

The V and J genes are TRBV20-1 and TRBJ1-6, with 7 bases identical to TRBD1. CDR1 is DFQATT and CDR2 is SNEGSKA in the germline V gene (reference sequence). The CDR3 sequence is 15 residues long. V lost 2 bases to trimming and J lost 5 bases; unmatched junction nucleotides: 6. CDR3 DNA sequence: TGCAGTGCTAGACCCCGACAGGGTGATAATTCACCCCTCCACTTT. Translated: CSARPRQGDNSPLHF.

The chain couples TRBV7-3 to TRBJ2-3, with 13 bases matching TRBD2. Germline-derived CDR1 and CDR2 are SGHTA and FQGTGA. CDR3 size: 17 residues. Trimming cost V 5 bases and J 0 bases; bases outside gene matches: 5. The CDR3, as DNA: TGTGCCAGCAGCGGCCGGACTAGCGGGAGTAGCACAGATACGCAGTATTTT. This encodes CASSGRTSGSSTDTQYF. Variable domain in full (rest from reference TRBV7-3 and TRBJ2-3): GAGVSQTPSNKVTEKGKYVELRCDPISGHTALYWYRQSLGQGPEFLIYFQGTGAADDSGLPNDRFFAVRPEGSVSTLKIQRTERGDSAVYLCASSGRTSGSSTDTQYFGPGTRLTVL.

This clonotype was found a few times. The chain has TRBV24-1 and TRBJ2-1; D tentatively reads TRBD1 or TRBD2 (5 bases each). The assigned J gene may be wrong: the sequence end matches TRBJ2-7 better. The CDR3 extends over 16 amino acids. Germline values: CDR1 KGHDR, CDR2 SFDVKD. This CDR3 reads CATSDSGPGTYNEQYF. DNA for the CDR3: TGTGCCACCAGTGATTCGGGACCCGGAACCTACAATGAGCAGTACTTC.

As regards this clonotype: This may be a read error, as it is one base from a much larger clone. The chain employs TRBV29-1 and TRBJ1-2; 10 positions match TRBD1. Germline values: CDR1 SQVTM, CDR2 ANQGSEA. The CDR3 contains 13 residues. V lost 4 bases and J lost 9; bases outside the gene matches: 8. The CDR3 coding sequence is TGCAGCGTTGTGGACAGGGGGTTCGATAGCTACACCTTC. Amino acids: CSVVDRGFDSYTF. The full variable domain, in which reference TRBV29-1 and TRBJ1-2 provide the parts outside the CDR3, is SAVISQKPSRDICQRGTSLTIQCQVDSQVTMMFWYRQQPGQSLTLIATANQGSEATYESGFVIDKFPISRPNLTFSTLTVSNMSPEDSSIYLCSVVDRGFDSYTFGSGTRLTVV.

The chain is built from TRBV20-1 and TRBJ2-3, with 8 positions matching TRBD2. The CDR3 spans 14 residues. Trimming at V came to 2 bases and at J to 5 bases, leaving 6 bases not matched to a gene. The germline gives CDR1 DFQATT, CDR2 SNEGSKA (reference sequence). CDR3: CSARRAGVLDTQYF. CDR3 coding DNA: TGCAGTGCTAGACGAGCGGGAGTTCTAGATACGCAGTATTTT.

Remarks on this clonotype: A junction end diverges from the germline sequence, so it may reflect a read error. CDR3: CSAPDGRSSTDTQYF. The CDR3, as DNA: TGCAGTGCTCCGGACGGGAGGAGTAGCACAGACACGCAGTATTTT. The chain links TRBV20-1 to TRBJ2-3, with 7 bases fitting TRBD2. CDR1 and CDR2 (germline): DFQATT, SNEGSKA (reference sequence). The length of the CDR3 is 15 residues.

This clonotype has at least ten counts. This sequence joins TRBV10-3 and TRBJ1-5; D is ambiguous. CDR1 ENHRY and CDR2 SYGVKD come from the germline V gene. Trimming stripped 2 bases from V and 8 bases from J, with 16 bases between. This CDR3 is 15 amino acids long. The CDR3 sequence is CAISEVASGSEPQHF. The CDR3 DNA reads TGTGCCATCAGTGAGGTGGCGTCGGGGTCTGAGCCCCAGCATTTT.

As DNA, the CDR3 is TGTGCCATCTCACCCGGGACAACCCAATCCTACGAGCAGTACTTC. Its translation: CAISPGTTQSYEQYF. V gene TRBV21-1 combines with J gene TRBJ2-7; TRBD1, as called in the table, went unchecked against the DNA. TRBV21-1 is listed as a pseudogene. The CDR3 loop spans 15 amino acids.

The rearrangement joins TRBV6-1 to TRBJ2-3, with 9 bases matching TRBD1. The V gene's germline CDR1 is MNHNS and CDR2 SASEGT. After removal of 6 bases from V and 0 bases from J, the junction contained 16 bases not matched to a gene. The CDR3 length is 19 residues. CDR3 bases: TGTGCCAGCAGGGGAACAGGGGGCTCGGAATTCCCTAGCACAGATACGCAGTATTTT. Amino acid sequence: CASRGTGGSEFPSTDTQYF.

The count of this clonotype is one. The chain couples TRBV11-2 to TRBJ2-1, with 10 positions matching TRBD2. The end of the DNA aligns better with TRBJ2-7, so the J call may be wrong. Germline assignment: CDR1 SGHAT and CDR2 FQNNGV. This CDR3 has 15 residues. The DNA of the CDR3 is TGTGCCAGCAGACGGACTAGCGGAAACTCCTACGAGCAGTACTTC. It yields the protein CASRRTSGNSYEQYF.

This clonotype was seen only a few times. The chain joins TRBV7-2 to TRBJ2-7; D is ambiguous. Germline V gene lookup returns CDR1 SGHTA and CDR2 FQGNSA. The CDR3 extends over 13 amino acids. Trimming shortened V by 2 bases and J by 2 bases, and 7 bases separated the two germline ends. This CDR3 reads CASSLHSPYEQYF. In nucleotides, the CDR3 is TGTGCCAGCAGCTTACATAGTCCCTACGAGCAGTACTTC.

In this sample, this clonotype turned up a few times. V usage is TRBV27 and J usage is TRBJ2-7, with TRBD1 matching 8 bases. There are 16 residues in the CDR3. The V gene's germline CDR1 is MNHEY and CDR2 SMNVEV (reference sequence). Trimming cost V 6 bases and J 2 bases; bases outside gene matches: 12. CDR3 amino acids: CASSRYGTGFPYEQYF. The CDR3 nucleotides read TGTGCCAGCAGCCGATACGGGACAGGATTTCCCTACGAGCAGTACTTC.

This clonotype was detected a few times. J is TRBJ2-7 and V is TRBV12-3 or TRBV12-4, with TRBD2 matching over 7 bases. This CDR3 spans 15 amino acids. Losses at the gene ends were 3 bases for V and 0 bases for J; bases not matched to a gene: 5. CDR3: CASSFKAGDSYEQYF. The CDR3 DNA reads TGTGCCAGCAGTTTTAAGGCGGGAGACTCCTACGAGCAGTACTTC.

This clonotype was counted a few times. The V call is TRBV20-1, the J call TRBJ2-3; no clear D. This CDR3 is built from 12 residues. Germline V gene lookup returns CDR1 DFQATT and CDR2 SNEGSKA (reference sequence). V was cut by 3 bases and J by 2 bases, with 6 bases left in between. CDR3 nucleotide sequence: TGCAGTGCTAGCGGCCCCACAGATACGCAGTATTTT. Its translation is CSASGPTDTQYF.

This clonotype appeared a few times. The CDR3 loop is CASSEDWDEQFF. The CDR3 DNA reads as TGTGCCAGCAGTGAAGACTGGGATGAGCAGTTCTTC. The gene calls are TRBV2 and TRBJ2-1; D not resolved. V was shortened by 1 base and J by 8 bases, with 6 bases between the two germline ends. This CDR3 is built from 12 residues. Germline CDR1 SNHLY, CDR2 FYNNEI.